What follows are 20 T cell receptor beta chains derived from one specimen sequenced in a study of blood T cell repertoires in COVID-19. Generated by immunoSEQ multiplex PCR, the TCRdb table keeps only in-frame clones and is missing some. The profile shows approximately 390,000 clones, 87% of them singletons. The sequenced sample consisted of peripheral blood. Every receptor here comes from a woman aged 55-69 years with COVID-19, enrolled during active disease.

V usage is TRBV11-2 and J usage is TRBJ1-2; TRBD1 matches 9 bases. Germline CDR1 is SGHAT and CDR2 is FQNNGV. The CDR3 loop spans 17 amino acids. J lost 4 bases, V lost 5 bases, and 14 bases had no gene match. CDR3 DNA: TGTGCCAGCAGCCTACACGGGACAGGGTATTTAGGCTATGGCTACACCTTC. As protein: CASSLHGTGYLGYGYTF.

As DNA, the CDR3 is TGTGCCAGCAGTTACCGCCCAGGTTCGAACACCGGGGAGCTGTTTTTT. Its protein product is CASSYRPGSNTGELFF. The chain carries TRBV6-5 and TRBJ2-2, with D uncertain. CDR1 and CDR2 from the germline V gene are MNHEY and SVGAGI. The length of the CDR3 is 16 residues. Deletions cut 2 bases from V and 0 bases from J, with 10 bases between.

J is TRBJ2-7 and V is TRBV18; D possibly corresponds to TRBD1 (5 bases). Germline assignment: CDR1 KGHSH and CDR2 LQKENI. V lost 6 bases to trimming and J lost 0 bases, with 12 bases between them. The length of the CDR3 is 14 residues. CDR3 amino acids: CASSLQVSSYEQYF. The CDR3 DNA reads TGTGCCAGCTCGCTACAGGTGAGCTCCTACGAGCAGTACTTC.

A note on this clone: The same CDR3 is also encoded by other DNA sequences in this sample. The chain joins TRBV5-1 to TRBJ2-2, with D unclear. The V gene's germline CDR1 is SGHRS and CDR2 YFSETQ. The V end was cut by 0 bases, the J end by 1 base, with 7 bases between. The CDR3 is 15 residues long. The CDR3 protein is CASSLGAGNTGELFF. In DNA, the CDR3 is TGCGCCAGCAGCTTGGGGGCAGGGAACACCGGGGAGCTGTTTTTT.

The rearrangement uses TRBV6-5 and TRBJ1-5, with 9 positions matching TRBD1. The CDR3 consists of 15 residues. V lost 10 bases and J lost 4; bases outside the gene matches: 11. Germline V gives CDR1 MNHEY, CDR2 SVGAGI. The CDR3 loop reads CATNDRGISNQPQHF. The CDR3 coding sequence is TGTGCCACCAACGACAGGGGGATATCAAATCAGCCCCAGCATTTT.

The rearrangement uses TRBV5-1 and TRBJ2-4; 11 bases are shared with TRBD2. The V and J ends lost 1 base and 5 bases, in that order; junction bases with no gene match: 5. The CDR3 is 16 amino acids. From germline, CDR1 is SGHRS and CDR2 YFSETQ. CDR3 loop: CASSLPTSGVENIQYF. The DNA of the CDR3 is TGCGCCAGCAGCTTGCCGACTAGCGGGGTGGAAAACATTCAGTACTTC.

The rearrangement uses TRBV19 and TRBJ2-3; possibly TRBD2 for D (5 bases). CDR1 is LNHDA and CDR2 is SQIVND in the germline V gene (reference sequence). V was pared by 4 bases and J by 3 bases, with 8 bases between. CDR3 size: 13 residues. The CDR3 loop is CASSKPGTDTQYF. The CDR3 DNA sequence: TGTGCCAGTAGTAAACCGGGGACAGATACGCAGTATTTT.

This chain links TRBV5-8 with TRBJ2-7; 9 bases line up with TRBD2. This CDR3 has 17 amino acids. J was trimmed by 0 bases and V by 0 bases; bases with no gene match: 7. Germline V gene lookup returns CDR1 SGHTS and CDR2 YDEGEE. CDR3 sequence (DNA): TGTGCCAGCAGCTTGGGAGTCCTAGCGGGGAGCTCCTACGAGCAGTACTTC. Translated: CASSLGVLAGSSYEQYF.

The DNA for the CDR3 is TGTGCCACCAGCAGCCACACAAACATTCAGTACTTC. Its protein product is CATSSHTNIQYF. The gene calls are TRBV15 and TRBJ2-4; D gene unclear. V shed 3 bases and J shed 6 bases, with 6 bases lying between them. The germline V gene encodes CDR1 LNHNV and CDR2 YYDKDF (reference sequence). This CDR3 has 12 residues.

This chain joins TRBV7-9 and TRBJ1-4; D might be TRBD1 (6 bases). CDR3 length: 13 residues. From germline, CDR1 is SEHNR and CDR2 FQNEAQ (reference sequence). V was clipped by 3 bases and J by 8 bases, with 10 bases between them. DNA of the CDR3: TGTGCCAGCAGCTTGGCAGGGGCCGAAAAACTGTTTTTT. It codes for CASSLAGAEKLFF.

This clone was observed a handful of times. The rearrangement links TRBV25-1 to TRBJ2-7, with 8 bases lining up with TRBD2. Germline CDR1 MGHDK, CDR2 SYGVNS. The CDR3 totals 16 residues. V was pared by 4 bases and J by 2 bases, with 10 bases of the junction left unmatched. CDR3 amino acids: CASSVTVAGPPYEQYF. The CDR3 coding sequence is TGTGCCAGCAGTGTAACCGTAGCGGGGCCACCCTACGAGCAGTACTTC.

Here the CDR3 DNA reads TGTGCCAGCAGCCCTAGCGGTTATCCGAACACCGGGGAGCTGTTTTTT. The encoded protein is CASSPSGYPNTGELFF. The chain carries TRBV5-6 and TRBJ2-2; TRBD2 matches 7 bases. Germline values: CDR1 SGHDT, CDR2 YYEEEE. This CDR3 spans 16 amino acids. J gave up 0 bases and V 4 bases, and 6 bases lay outside the gene matches.

The rearrangement links TRBV5-1 to TRBJ2-3; D is possibly TRBD2 (5 bases). The CDR3 length is 16 residues. V shed 0 bases and J shed 0 bases, with 11 bases lying between them. Germline-derived CDR1 and CDR2 are SGHRS and YFSETQ. For the CDR3, the DNA is TGCGCCAGCAGCTTGGGTCCGCGGGCAAGCACAGATACGCAGTATTTT. This gives the protein CASSLGPRASTDTQYF. The whole variable domain, remainder taken from reference TRBV5-1 and TRBJ2-3, is KAGVTQTPRYLIKTRGQQVTLSCSPISGHRSVSWYQQTPGQGLQFLFEYFSETQRNKGNFPGRFSGRQFSNSRSEMNVSTLELGDSALYLCASSLGPRASTDTQYFGPGTRLTVL.

V gene TRBV19 combines with J gene TRBJ2-3, with D maybe TRBD2 (7 bases). In germline, CDR1 is LNHDA, CDR2 SQIVND (reference sequence). The V end lost 3 bases, the J end lost 3 bases, and 16 bases lay between the germline ends. The length of the CDR3 is 16 residues. The CDR3 loop reads CASSMTWGGRTDTQYF. For the CDR3, the DNA is TGTGCCAGTAGTATGACGTGGGGGGGGCGAACAGATACGCAGTATTTT.

The chain joins TRBV9 to TRBJ1-5, with D perhaps TRBD1 (5 bases). V gave up 4 bases and J gave up 0 bases, with 8 bases separating them. From germline, CDR1 is SGDLS and CDR2 YYNGEE. The CDR3 length is 14 residues. The CDR3 reads CASSTDSSNQPQHF. DNA of the CDR3: TGTGCCAGCAGCACTGACAGTAGCAATCAGCCCCAGCATTTT.

This chain connects TRBV14 to TRBJ1-1, with a weak D call TRBD1 (6 bases). With 4 bases removed from V and 7 bases from J, the gap between germline ends came to 10 bases. Germline V lookup: CDR1 SGHDN, CDR2 FVKESK. The CDR3 is 12 residues long. The CDR3 here is CASSLGGHEAFF. The CDR3 DNA sequence: TGTGCCAGCAGCCTGGGGGGGCATGAAGCTTTCTTT.

The chain carries TRBV24-1 and TRBJ2-1; TRBD2 matches 11 bases. V lost 3 bases, J lost 7 bases, and 7 bases stayed unmatched. This CDR3 spans 16 amino acids. Germline CDR1 KGHDR, CDR2 SFDVKD. The CDR3 coding sequence is TGTGCCACCAGTGATACAACTAGCGGGGGAGGGAATGAGCAGTTCTTC. Translation: CATSDTTSGGGNEQFF.

This chain joins TRBV6-6 and TRBJ1-1; the D gene is possibly TRBD1 (5 bases). Looked up from germline, CDR1 is MNHNY and CDR2 is SVGAGI (reference sequence). The V end lost 6 bases, the J end lost 3 bases, and 11 bases lay between the germline ends. CDR3 length: 13 residues. Written as DNA, the CDR3 is TGTGCCAGCAGATGGGGGAGGTACACTGAAGCTTTCTTT. It codes for CASRWGRYTEAFF.

The gene calls are TRBV5-1 and TRBJ1-4; D is ambiguous. The germline CDR1 and CDR2 sequences are SGHRS and YFSETQ. V lost 4 bases and J 9 bases, leaving 13 bases between the germline ends. The CDR3 length is 13 residues. The CDR3 here is CASSPGDSKKLFF. The CDR3 DNA reads as TGCGCCAGCAGCCCAGGCGATTCGAAAAAACTGTTTTTT.

This chain uses TRBV7-9 with TRBJ1-6; D is possibly TRBD1 (5 bases). The CDR3 extends over 16 amino acids. CDR1 and CDR2 from the germline V gene are SEHNR and FQNEAQ (reference sequence). Trimming stripped 3 bases from V and 8 bases from J, with 17 bases between. The DNA for the CDR3 is TGTGCCAGCAGCTTTTCGGCGGGGGGAAGGCATTCACCCCTCCACTTT. Encoded protein: CASSFSAGGRHSPLHF.